This TCR beta chain was identified in a study of blood T cell repertoires in COVID-19. Recovered participants had two consecutive negative NP/OP PCR tests, healthcare professional clearance, or symptom resolution. Sequenced by immunoSEQ multiplex PCR; TCRdb stores in-frame clones only, minus some. This table has 180,000 or so clones, approximately 80% appearing once. Sequencing was done on a sample of PBMCs or T cells enriched from blood (not recorded which). The TCR comes from a woman aged 55-70 years who had recovered from COVID-19.

The CDR3 DNA sequence: TGTGCCACCAGCAGAGACAGCCTTCGGGGAGCGGGGGAATCCTACGAGCAGTACTTC. This encodes CATSRDSLRGAGESYEQYF. The chain has TRBV15 and TRBJ2-7, with 8 bases aligning to TRBD2. The ends lost 0 bases at V and 1 base at J; junction bases unmatched: 14. The germline V gene encodes CDR1 LNHNV and CDR2 YYDKDF (reference sequence). The CDR3 has 19 amino acids.